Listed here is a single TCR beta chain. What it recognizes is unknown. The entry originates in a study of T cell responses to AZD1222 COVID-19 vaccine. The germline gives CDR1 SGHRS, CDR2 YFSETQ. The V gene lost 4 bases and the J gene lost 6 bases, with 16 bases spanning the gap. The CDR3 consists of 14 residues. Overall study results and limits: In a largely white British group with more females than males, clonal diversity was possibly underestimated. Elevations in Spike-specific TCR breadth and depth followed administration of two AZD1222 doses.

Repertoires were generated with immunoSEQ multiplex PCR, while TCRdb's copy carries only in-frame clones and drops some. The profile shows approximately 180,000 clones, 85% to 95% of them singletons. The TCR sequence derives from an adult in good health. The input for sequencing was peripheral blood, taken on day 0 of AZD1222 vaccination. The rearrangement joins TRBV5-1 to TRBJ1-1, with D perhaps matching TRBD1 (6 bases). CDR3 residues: CASSTATGFPEAFF. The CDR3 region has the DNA TGCGCCAGCAGCACGGCCACAGGGTTCCCTGAAGCTTTCTTT.